Listed here is a single T cell receptor (beta chain). Only one count was recorded for this clone. The antigen this receptor binds is unknown. Within one base of it there is no much larger clone, and no base qualities were kept. The receptor library was made with the immunoSEQ multiplex PCR assay. The immuneACCESS repertoire file appears here via TCRdb, limited to in-frame rearrangements. These files lack a portion of the clones; in checked studies, under half of the deficit traces to unresolved V genes, and the cause of the others is not known. This sample has some 120,000 clones in its table, and 70% to 90% of those were observed once. The top ten clonotypes cover about 2.1% of the sample. This specimen belongs to a study of control samples from healthy donors and cancer patients (dated by TCRdb to 2019 to 2021). CDR1 MNHNY and CDR2 SVGAGI were looked up in the germline V gene (reference sequence). Counted from cysteine to phenylalanine, this CDR3 has 14 amino acids. The DNA shown is the 42-base CDR3, in frame from base 1. V is shortened by 9 bases, J by 2 bases, and the region joining them spans 13 bases.

This clonotype was sampled from a woman aged 65 to 85 in good health. The sequencing sample was made of blood. Recombination connected TRBV6-6 to TRBJ1-4; too little of a D gene remains to name it. The CDR3 protein sequence reads: CASSQPGTNEKLFF. The nucleotide sequence reads TGTGCCAGTTCCCAACCCGGGACTAATGAAAAACTGTTTTTT.